This TCR beta chain stems from a study of T cells after yellow fever vaccination. Concerning this clonotype: Its cognate antigen is unknown.

Study results and limitations: Abundant clonotypes from the bulk population could have been carried over as contaminants into FACS-sorted repertoires.

TCRdb fed the 5' RACE reads into MiXCR, producing one record per CDR3 protein. The data show some 320,000 distinct CDR3 sequences, with approximately 10% seen just once and around 3.4% held by the top ten. The receptor was derived from a man younger than 35 who received the YFV17D yellow fever vaccine. The input for sequencing was CD4+ T cells sorted from PBMCs, taken 5 days after the yellow fever booster vaccination.

CDR3 DNA sequence: TGTGCCAGCAGCCCACCCAGGGGGGGGACTGAAGCTTTCTTT. This translates into CASSPPRGGTEAFF. The gene calls are TRBV28 and TRBJ1-1; 7 bases fit TRBD1. The CDR3 length is 14 residues. V was clipped by 6 bases and J by 5 bases; unmatched bases: 9. Germline CDR1 and CDR2: MDHEN and SYDVKM.